Listed below are T cell receptor beta chains from one sample, sequenced in a study of blood T cell repertoires in COVID-19. The repertoire was sequenced with immunoSEQ multiplex PCR; TCRdb's copy has only in-frame clones and lacks some. The sample has hundreds of thousands of clones; about 85% are singletons. The sample comprised PBMCs or T cells enriched from blood (not recorded which). These receptors all come from a woman between 50 and 59 years old who had recovered from COVID-19. Both conserved end residues are trimmed from each CDR3.

J | length | V | CDR3
TRBJ2-5 | 13 | TRBV4-2 | ASSLLGLAYETQY
TRBJ2-4 | 9 | TRBV20-1 | SAVEDDIQY
TRBJ1-2 | 14 | TRBV28 | ASSDPNRGFNYGYT
TRBJ2-7 | 14 | TRBV11-2 | ASSREGAWSSYEQY
TRBJ2-3 | 12 | TRBV16 | ASSQSGGMDTQY
TRBJ2-7 | 16 | TRBV27 | ASSLSGLAGGPAHEQY
TRBJ2-3 | 16 | TRBV4-3 | ASSRTLGTSGTTDTQY
TRBJ2-5 | 15 | TRBV5-5 | ASSTATSGRAGETQY
TRBJ2-7 | 10 | TRBV28 | ASTPEREVQY
TRBJ1-5 | 12 | TRBV6-5 | ASRREGGNQPQH
TRBJ1-1 | 8 | TRBV29-1 | SVGDREAF
TRBJ1-1 | 14 | TRBV10-3 | AIRPFGGMGNTEAF
TRBJ1-2 | 14 | TRBV6-1 | ASSEFLTGGTNGYT
TRBJ2-1 | 12 | TRBV2 | ATGLAGVGNEQF
TRBJ2-3 | 14 | TRBV28 | ASSTRTGPSTDTQY
TRBJ1-5 | 13 | TRBV5-1 | ASSPGQASNQPQH
TRBJ2-2 | 18 | TRBV27 | ASSLFGGYVGAVNTGELF
TRBJ1-2 | 10 | TRBV28 | ASSPRGYGYT
TRBJ2-2 | 13 | TRBV5-1 | ASSQAGEVAGELF
TRBJ1-2 | 11 | TRBV28 | ASHGQGRDGYT
TRBJ2-1 | 14 | TRBV28 | ASSSRRTAGYNEQF
TRBJ2-1 | 15 | TRBV28 | ASARGLAGGTYNEQF
TRBJ1-1 | 10 | TRBV29-1 | SVEDLATEAF
TRBJ2-5 | 11 | TRBV20-1 | SASIRDEETQY
TRBJ2-7 | 13 | TRBV3-1/TRBV3-2 | ASSQDSGSIHEQY
TRBJ1-3 | 14 | TRBV11-2 | ASSPRSTGSGNTIY
TRBJ1-2 | 14 | TRBV27 | ASSLSWAQGRYGYT
TRBJ2-4 | 10 | TRBV2 | ASNLERDRGH
TRBJ1-1 | 10 | TRBV5-1 | ASSWAGKEAF
TRBJ1-2 | 12 | TRBV21-1 | ASSKAAGWHGYT
TRBJ2-3 | 15 | TRBV28 | ASRPRPGTGEADTQY
TRBJ2-7 | 13 | TRBV5-8 | ASSYSGSYTYEQY
TRBJ1-1 | 15 | TRBV4-2 | ASSREVDRPMNTEAF
TRBJ2-1 | 13 | TRBV5-1 | ASSLAGGSPNEQF
TRBJ2-3 | 13 | TRBV6-1 | ASSEADGLAGTQY
TRBJ2-6 | 13 | TRBV28 | ASSRGSSGANVLT
TRBJ2-1 | 13 | TRBV7-8 | ASSLDSGRANEQF
TRBJ2-7 | 17 | TRBV14 | ASSQDPLAGGPGTYEQY
TRBJ1-3 | 11 | TRBV10-3 | AISGPGGNTIY
TRBJ2-1 | 13 | TRBV15 | ATSRAPSGLNEQF
TRBJ2-7 | 9 | TRBV6-5 | AIGLDYEQY
TRBJ1-5 | 10 | TRBV18 | ASSGENQPQH
TRBJ2-1 | 14 | TRBV6-2/TRBV6-3 | ASSTRTGGNYNEQF
TRBJ2-2 | 16 | TRBV29-1 | STWGRVAGGLGTGELF
TRBJ2-1 | 15 | TRBV3-1/TRBV3-2 | ASSQGVLASGRNEQF